These T cell receptor beta chains were read from a single sample in a study of blood T cell repertoires in COVID-19. Here immunoSEQ multiplex PCR was the method, and the copy in TCRdb shows in-frame clones only, minus some. The table lists approximately 360,000 clones, around 87% of them singletons. Sequencing was performed on peripheral blood. These receptors were collected from a man between 18 and 35 years old with active or convalescent COVID-19. CDR3s include the opening cysteine and the closing phenylalanine or tryptophan. Each record gives: V gene, clone size, D gene, J gene, CDR3 protein, CDR3 DNA. The D gene is left open where the match is weak. The size entry is marked missing in some rows and otherwise reads once, few, many or a size class.

TRBV19,-,TRBD2,TRBJ2-1,CASSTQSALAGGPNEQFF,TGTGCCAGTAGTACTCAATCTGCACTAGCGGGAGGGCCCAATGAGCAGTTCTTC
TRBV27,-,TRBD2,TRBJ2-1,CASSLAGGINEQFF,TGTGCCAGCAGCCTAGCGGGAGGTATTAATGAGCAGTTCTTC
TRBV20-1,-,TRBD1,TRBJ1-2,CSASTQGAYGYTF,TGCAGTGCAAGTACACAGGGGGCTTATGGCTACACCTTC
TRBV7-9,-,-,TRBJ1-5,CASSLSQEPQHF,TGTGCCAGCAGCCTAAGCCAGGAGCCCCAGCATTTT
TRBV11-2,-,TRBD1,TRBJ1-2,CASSSSGTGNYGYTF,TGTGCCAGCAGCTCATCCGGGACAGGGAACTATGGCTACACCTTC
TRBV18,-,TRBD1,TRBJ1-1,CASSTQGTLEAFF,TGTGCCAGCTCAACACAGGGGACACTTGAAGCTTTCTTT
TRBV5-1,few,TRBD1,TRBJ1-5,CASSLQGNSNQPQHF,TGCGCCAGCAGCCTACAGGGGAATAGCAATCAGCCCCAGCATTTT
TRBV18,-,TRBD2,TRBJ2-7,CASSPSVAGPYEQYF,TGTGCCAGCTCACCGTCGGTAGCGGGCCCCTACGAGCAGTACTTC
TRBV3-1/TRBV3-2,-,-,TRBJ1-5,CASSPTAYSNQPQHF,TGTGCCAGCAGCCCGACAGCCTATAGCAATCAGCCCCAGCATTTT
TRBV27,-,-,TRBJ1-2,CASSLWGGYYGYTF,TGTGCCAGCAGTTTATGGGGAGGCTACTATGGCTACACCTTC
TRBV7-9,-,TRBD1,TRBJ2-2,CASSFGQGYTGELFF,TGTGCCAGCAGCTTCGGACAGGGTTACACCGGGGAGCTGTTTTTT
TRBV29-1,-,TRBD1,TRBJ1-2,CSVTGTGVGYTF,TGCAGCGTTACCGGGACAGGTGTCGGCTACACCTTC
TRBV6-5,-,-,TRBJ1-4,CASSPGRGLFF,TGTGCCAGCAGTCCCGGCAGGGGACTGTTTTTT
TRBV19,-,TRBD1,TRBJ1-3,CAGGNRGSDTIYF,TGTGCCGGCGGAAACAGGGGCTCGGACACCATATATTTT
TRBV7-2,-,-,TRBJ2-7,CASSLGTRSYEQYF,TGTGCCAGCAGCTTAGGGACACGGTCCTACGAGCAGTACTTC
TRBV6-2/TRBV6-3,-,TRBD2,TRBJ2-3,CASSLILAGVTDTQYF,TGTGCCAGCAGTCTGATTCTAGCGGGAGTTACAGATACGCAGTATTTT
TRBV6-5,-,TRBD2,TRBJ2-1,CASRRKRESSNEQFF,TGTGCCAGCAGACGAAAGCGGGAATCTAGCAATGAGCAGTTCTTC
TRBV28,-,TRBD1,TRBJ1-6,CASSTGTGRNSPLHF,TGTGCCAGCAGTACCGGGACAGGCCGTAATTCACCCCTCCACTTT
TRBV5-1,-,-,TRBJ2-7,CASSPGAKFPSYEQYF,TGCGCCAGCAGCCCAGGGGCGAAGTTTCCTTCCTACGAGCAGTACTTC
TRBV4-2,-,TRBD1,TRBJ1-1,CASSQATGGNTEAFF,TGTGCCAGCAGCCAGGCCACAGGGGGGAACACTGAAGCTTTCTTT
TRBV6-1,-,TRBD1,TRBJ1-5,CASSGFRTGGPQPQHF,TGTGCCAGCAGTGGGTTCCGGACAGGGGGTCCTCAGCCCCAGCATTTT
TRBV5-5,-,-,TRBJ2-2,CASSPNSGASTGELFF,TGTGCCAGCAGCCCCAATTCTGGCGCTAGTACCGGGGAGCTGTTTTTT
TRBV7-8,-,TRBD2,TRBJ2-1,CASSLGLSSGNNEQFF,TGTGCCAGCAGCTTAGGGTTGAGTAGCGGGAACAATGAGCAGTTCTTC